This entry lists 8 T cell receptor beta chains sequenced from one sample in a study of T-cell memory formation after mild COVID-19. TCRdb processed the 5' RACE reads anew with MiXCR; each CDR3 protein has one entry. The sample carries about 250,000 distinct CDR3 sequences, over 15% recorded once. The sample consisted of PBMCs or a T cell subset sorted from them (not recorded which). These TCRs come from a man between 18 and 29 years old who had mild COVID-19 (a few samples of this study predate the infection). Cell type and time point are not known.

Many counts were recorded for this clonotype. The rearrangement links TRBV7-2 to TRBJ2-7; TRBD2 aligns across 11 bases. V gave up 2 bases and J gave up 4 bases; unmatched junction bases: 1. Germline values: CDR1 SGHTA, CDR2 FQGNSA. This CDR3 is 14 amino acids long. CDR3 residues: CASSLTSGGYEQYF. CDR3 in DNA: TGTGCCAGCAGCTTAACTAGCGGGGGTTACGAGCAGTACTTC. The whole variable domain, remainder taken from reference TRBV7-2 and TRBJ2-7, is GAGVSQSPSNKVTEKGKDVELRCDPISGHTALYWYRQSLGQGLEFLIYFQGNSAPDKSGLPSDRFSAERTGGSVSTLTIQRTQQEDSAVYLCASSLTSGGYEQYFGPGTRLTVT.

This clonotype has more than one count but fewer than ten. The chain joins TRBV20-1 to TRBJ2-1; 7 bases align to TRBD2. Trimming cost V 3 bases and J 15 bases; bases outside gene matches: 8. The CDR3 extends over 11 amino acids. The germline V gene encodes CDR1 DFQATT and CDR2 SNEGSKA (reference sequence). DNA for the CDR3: TGCAGTGCTAGCTCTATGACTAGCCTGTTCTTC. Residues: CSASSMTSLFF.

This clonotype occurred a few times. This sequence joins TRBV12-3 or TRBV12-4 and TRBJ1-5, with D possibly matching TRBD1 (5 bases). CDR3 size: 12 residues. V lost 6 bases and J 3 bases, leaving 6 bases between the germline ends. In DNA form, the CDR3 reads TGTGCCAGCAGGGGGACCAATCAGCCCCAGCATTTT. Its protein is CASRGTNQPQHF.

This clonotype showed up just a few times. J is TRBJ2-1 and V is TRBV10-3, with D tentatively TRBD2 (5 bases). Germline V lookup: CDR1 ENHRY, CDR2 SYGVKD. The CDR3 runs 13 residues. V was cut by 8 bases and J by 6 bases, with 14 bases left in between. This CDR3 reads CAIRGSTVNEQFF. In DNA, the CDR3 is TGTGCCATCCGCGGGTCGACGGTCAATGAGCAGTTCTTC.

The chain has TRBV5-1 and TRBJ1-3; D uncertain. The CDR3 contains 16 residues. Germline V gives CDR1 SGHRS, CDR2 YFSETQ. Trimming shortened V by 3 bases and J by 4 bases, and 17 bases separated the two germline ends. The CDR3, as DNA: TGCGCCAGCAGCTACGACCCGAACGGAGGGGGAAACACCATATATTTT. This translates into CASSYDPNGGGNTIYF. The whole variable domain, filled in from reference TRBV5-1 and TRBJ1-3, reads KAGVTQTPRYLIKTRGQQVTLSCSPISGHRSVSWYQQTPGQGLQFLFEYFSETQRNKGNFPGRFSGRQFSNSRSEMNVSTLELGDSALYLCASSYDPNGGGNTIYFGEGSWLTVV.

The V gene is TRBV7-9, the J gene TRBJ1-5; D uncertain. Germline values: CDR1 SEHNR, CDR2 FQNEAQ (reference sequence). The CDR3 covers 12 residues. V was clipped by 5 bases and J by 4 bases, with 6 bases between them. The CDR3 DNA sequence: TGTGCCAGCAGCGAGACGAATCAGCCCCAGCATTTT. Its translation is CASSETNQPQHF.

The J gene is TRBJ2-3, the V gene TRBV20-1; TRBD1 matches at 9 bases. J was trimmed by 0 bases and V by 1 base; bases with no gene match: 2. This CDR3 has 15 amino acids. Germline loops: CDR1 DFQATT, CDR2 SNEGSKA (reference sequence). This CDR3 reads CSARGTGGSTDTQYF. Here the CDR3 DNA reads TGCAGTGCTAGAGGAACAGGGGGCAGCACAGATACGCAGTATTTT.

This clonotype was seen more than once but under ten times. The CDR3 is CSARLADGASYNEQFF. For the CDR3, the DNA is TGCAGTGCCAGACTAGCGGACGGGGCCTCCTACAATGAGCAGTTCTTC. The chain couples TRBV20-1 to TRBJ2-1, with 9 bases that match TRBD2. CDR3 size: 16 residues. With 6 bases clipped from V and 0 bases from J, the junction kept 9 bases outside the gene matches. Per the germline V gene, CDR1 is DFQATT and CDR2 is SNEGSKA (reference sequence).